This TCR beta chain was obtained from a study of OX40 agonist ivuxolimab in advanced cancers. Overall study: Patients undergoing dose escalation presented with hepatocellular carcinoma, melanoma, renal cell or head and neck cancer.

Using immunoSEQ multiplex PCR, the repertoire was profiled, and TCRdb retains in-frame clones only, with some absent. The sample contains around 19,000 clones, approximately 86% of which appear only once. Trimming took 5 bases from V and 0 from J; bases not matched to a gene: 4. The CDR3 loop spans 17 amino acids. In germline, CDR1 is SGHVS, CDR2 FNYEAQ. Individuals having autoimmune disease history or systemic immunosuppression were not enrolled. This chain uses TRBV7-6 with TRBJ2-2, with 12 bases aligning to TRBD2. The starting material was CD4+ or CD8+ T cells sorted from blood, obtained in a trial of the OX40 agonist ivuxolimab. The TCR sequence derives from an adult with an advanced solid tumor such as melanoma, head and neck, liver or kidney cancer. CDR3 DNA sequence: TGTGCCAGCAGCACGACTAGCGGGGGAGCGAACACCGGGGAGCTGTTTTTT. Amino acids: CASSTTSGGANTGELFF.